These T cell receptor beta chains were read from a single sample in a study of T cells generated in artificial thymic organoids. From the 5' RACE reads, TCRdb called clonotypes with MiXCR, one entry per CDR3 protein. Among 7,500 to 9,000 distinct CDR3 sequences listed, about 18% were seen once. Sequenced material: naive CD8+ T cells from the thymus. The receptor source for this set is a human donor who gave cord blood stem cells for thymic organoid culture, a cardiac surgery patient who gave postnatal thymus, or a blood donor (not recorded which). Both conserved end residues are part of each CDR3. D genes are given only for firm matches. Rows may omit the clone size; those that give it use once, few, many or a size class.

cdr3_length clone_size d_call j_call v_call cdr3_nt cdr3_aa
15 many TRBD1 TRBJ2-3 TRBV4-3 TGCGCCAGCAGCCAGGCACAGGGGCCGCTAGATACGCAGTATTTT CASSQAQGPLDTQYF
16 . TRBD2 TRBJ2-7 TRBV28 TGTGCCAGCATGTCCCCGACCGGGACTAAGGAATACGAGCAGTACTTC CASMSPTGTKEYEQYF
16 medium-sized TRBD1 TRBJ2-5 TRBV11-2 TGTGCCAGCAGCCACTACGCCCAGGGGGCGCGGGAGACCCAGTACTTC CASSHYAQGARETQYF
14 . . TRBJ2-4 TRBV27 TGTGCCAGCAGCTTCGGGGTCCCAGGGGACATTCAGTACTTC CASSFGVPGDIQYF
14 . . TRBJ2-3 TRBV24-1 TGTGAAACAAGTGGAAGGAAAGGGGCAGATACGCAGTATTTT CETSGRKGADTQYF
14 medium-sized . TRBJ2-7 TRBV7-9 TGTGCCAGCAGCTCCTCCGGGACTTCCTACGAGCAGTACTTC CASSSSGTSYEQYF
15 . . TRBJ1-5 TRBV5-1 TGCGCCAGCAGGGCAGACCTTTATAGCAATCAGCCCCAGCATTTT CASRADLYSNQPQHF
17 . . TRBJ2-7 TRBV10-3 TGTGCCATCAGTGAGCCGGAGACTAGACCTGAGGAGGACGAGCAGTACTTC CAISEPETRPEEDEQYF
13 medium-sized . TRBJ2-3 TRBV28 TGTGCCAGCACCCTAGTTGGGGGAGATACGCAGTATTTT CASTLVGGDTQYF
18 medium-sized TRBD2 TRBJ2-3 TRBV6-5 TGTGCCAGTGCGCCGACGGGGGGACTAGCGGCTAGCACAGATACGCAGTATTTT CASAPTGGLAASTDTQYF
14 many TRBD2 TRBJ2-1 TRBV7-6 TGTGCCAGCAGACTAGCGGGACACTACAATGAGCAGTTCTTC CASRLAGHYNEQFF
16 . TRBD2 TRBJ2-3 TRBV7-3 TGTGCCGGCAGCCCAGGACTAGCGGGGGCCACAGATACGCAGTACTTT CAGSPGLAGATDTQYF
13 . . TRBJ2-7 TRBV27 TGTGCCATCGGACTGGGGGATCGGTACGAGCAGTACTTC CAIGLGDRYEQYF
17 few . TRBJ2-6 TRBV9 TGTGCCAGCAGCGTCTTCGCCCAGAGCTCTGGGGCCAACGTCCTGACTTTC CASSVFAQSSGANVLTF
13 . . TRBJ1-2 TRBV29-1 TGCAGCGTTGAAGATCCGGGCCTCTATGGCTACACCTTC CSVEDPGLYGYTF
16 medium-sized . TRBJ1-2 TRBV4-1 TGCGCCAGCAGCCAAGCAGACGGGACACAGCTCTATGGCTACACCTTC CASSQADGTQLYGYTF
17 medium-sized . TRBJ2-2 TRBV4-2 TGTGCCAGCAGCCAAGTGTCCTGGGGACCGAACACCGGGGAGCTGTTTTTT CASSQVSWGPNTGELFF
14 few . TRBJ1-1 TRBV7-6 TGTGCCAGCAGCTTCGGGCAGGGTATGACTGAAGCTTTCTTT CASSFGQGMTEAFF
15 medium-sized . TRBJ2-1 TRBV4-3 TGCGCCAGCAGCCAAGACGTCAGCTCCTACAATGAGCAGTTCTTC CASSQDVSSYNEQFF
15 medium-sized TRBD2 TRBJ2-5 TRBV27 TGTGCCAGCAGTCCTCGGGCGGGGGGATATTTGACCCAGTACTTC CASSPRAGGYLTQYF
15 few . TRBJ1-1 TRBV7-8 TGTGCCAGCAGCCCCTTTATGTCGCGGGGCACTGAAGCTTTCTTT CASSPFMSRGTEAFF
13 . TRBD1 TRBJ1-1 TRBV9 TGTGCCAGCAGCGGTACAGGGGACACTGAAGCTTTCTTT CASSGTGDTEAFF
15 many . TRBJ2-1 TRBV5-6 TGTGCCACCCAAGACGGGGGGCAAGTAGTTGATGAGCAGTTCTTC CATQDGGQVVDEQFF
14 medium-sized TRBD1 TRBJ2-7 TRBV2 TGTGCCAGCAGTAGTCCGGGACAGGGTTACGAGCAGTACTTC CASSSPGQGYEQYF
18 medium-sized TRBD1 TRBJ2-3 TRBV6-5 TGTGCCAGCAGTTACCTTTGGGGAGAACAGGGGAGCACAGATACGCAGTATTTT CASSYLWGEQGSTDTQYF
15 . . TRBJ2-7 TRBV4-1 TGCGCCAGCAGCCAAGACCCGGGGATTGCCTACGAGCAGTACTTC CASSQDPGIAYEQYF
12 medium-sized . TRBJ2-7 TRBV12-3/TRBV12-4 TGTGCCAGCAGTTTAGTGGGTGACGAGCAGTACTTC CASSLVGDEQYF
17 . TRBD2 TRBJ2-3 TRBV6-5 TGTGCCAGCAGTTACTCGGACCCAGGGACTAGCACAGATGCGCAGTATTTT CASSYSDPGTSTDAQYF
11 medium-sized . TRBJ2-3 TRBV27 TGTGCCAGCAGTTTTGGGGGTACGCAGTATTTT CASSFGGTQYF
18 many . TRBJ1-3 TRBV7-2 TGTGCCAGCAGCCCATGGGGGGGGCGTCCCCTCTCTGGAAACACCATATATTTT CASSPWGGRPLSGNTIYF
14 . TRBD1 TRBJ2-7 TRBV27 TGTGCCAGCAGTTTAATGGGACAGGTCTACGAGCAGTACTTC CASSLMGQVYEQYF
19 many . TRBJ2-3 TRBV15 TGTGCCACCAGCAGAGTGGGTAAATCATGGCTAAGGGGCACAGATACGCAGTATTTT CATSRVGKSWLRGTDTQYF
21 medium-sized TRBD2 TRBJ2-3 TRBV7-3 TGTGCCAGCAGCCCGAAATCGATCTTTCGACTAGCGGAGATGCCCCCAGATACGCAGTATTTT CASSPKSIFRLAEMPPDTQYF
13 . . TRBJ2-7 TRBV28 TGTGCCAGCAGTTTAGCCAAGTTCTACGAGCAGTACTTC CASSLAKFYEQYF
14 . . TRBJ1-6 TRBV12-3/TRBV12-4 TGTGCCAGCAGGTCGTTTCGGGGTCGCTCACCCCTCCACTTT CASRSFRGRSPLHF
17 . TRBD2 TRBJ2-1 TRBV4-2 TGTGCCAGCAGCCAATTGGGACTAGCGGGATTAAACGATGAGCAGTTCTTC CASSQLGLAGLNDEQFF
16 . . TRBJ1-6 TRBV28 TGTGCCAGCAGTTCGGGAAAGGGTCTCTATAATTCACCCCTCCACTTT CASSSGKGLYNSPLHF
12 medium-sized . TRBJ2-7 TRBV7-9 TGTGCCAGCAGCTTAGAAGCCCGGGAGCAGTACTTC CASSLEAREQYF
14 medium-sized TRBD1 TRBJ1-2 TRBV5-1 TGCGCCAGCAGCTCGGACAGGGGGCTGGATGGCTACACCTTC CASSSDRGLDGYTF
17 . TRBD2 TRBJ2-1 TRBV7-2 TGTGCCAGCAGCTTATATGCTTGGACTAGCGGCAAAAATGAGCAGTTCTTC CASSLYAWTSGKNEQFF
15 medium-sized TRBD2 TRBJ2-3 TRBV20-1 TGCAGTGCCAACGGACTAGCGGAGATCTCAGATACGCAGTATTTT CSANGLAEISDTQYF
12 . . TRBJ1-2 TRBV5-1 TGCGCCAGCCGCGGGGGAGCTCCCTCTTACACCTTC CASRGGAPSYTF